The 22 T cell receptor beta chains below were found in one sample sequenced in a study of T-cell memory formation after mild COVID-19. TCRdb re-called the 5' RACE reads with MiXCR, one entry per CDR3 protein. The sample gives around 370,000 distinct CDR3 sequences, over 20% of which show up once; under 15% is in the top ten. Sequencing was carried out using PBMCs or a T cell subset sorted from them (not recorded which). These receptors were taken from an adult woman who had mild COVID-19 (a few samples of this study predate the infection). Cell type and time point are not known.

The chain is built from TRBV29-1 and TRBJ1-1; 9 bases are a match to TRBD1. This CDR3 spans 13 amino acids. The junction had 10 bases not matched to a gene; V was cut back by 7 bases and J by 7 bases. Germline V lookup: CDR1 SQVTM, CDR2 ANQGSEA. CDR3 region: CSAGNGQGYEAFF. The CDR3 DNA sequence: TGCAGCGCTGGGAACGGACAGGGGTATGAAGCTTTCTTT.

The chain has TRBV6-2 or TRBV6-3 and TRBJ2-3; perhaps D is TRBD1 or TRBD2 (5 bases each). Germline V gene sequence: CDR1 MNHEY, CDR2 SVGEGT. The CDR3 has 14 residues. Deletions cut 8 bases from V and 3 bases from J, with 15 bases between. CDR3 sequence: CASVVGERTDTQYF. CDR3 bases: TGTGCCAGCGTCGTAGGGGAGAGAACAGATACGCAGTATTTT.

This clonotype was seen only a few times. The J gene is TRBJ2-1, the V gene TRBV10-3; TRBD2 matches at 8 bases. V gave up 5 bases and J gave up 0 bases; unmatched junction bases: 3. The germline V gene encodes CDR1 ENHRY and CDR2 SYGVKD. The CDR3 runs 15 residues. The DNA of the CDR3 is TGTGCCATCAGTCCCGGGACTAGCTCCTACAATGAGCAGTTCTTC. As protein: CAISPGTSSYNEQFF.

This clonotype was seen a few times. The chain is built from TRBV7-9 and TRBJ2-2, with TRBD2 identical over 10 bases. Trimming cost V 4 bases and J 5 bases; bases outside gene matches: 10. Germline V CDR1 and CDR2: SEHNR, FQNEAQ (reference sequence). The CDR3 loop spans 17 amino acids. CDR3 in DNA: TGTGCCAGCAGCTCTCTCACTAGCGGGGTGATTACCGGGGAGCTGTTTTTT. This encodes CASSSLTSGVITGELFF.

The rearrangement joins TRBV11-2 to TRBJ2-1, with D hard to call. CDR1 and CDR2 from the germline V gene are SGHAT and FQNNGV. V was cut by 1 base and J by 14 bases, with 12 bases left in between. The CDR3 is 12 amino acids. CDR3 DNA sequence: TGTGCCAGCAGCTTAGCCGGGCCGGATAAGTTCTTC. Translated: CASSLAGPDKFF.

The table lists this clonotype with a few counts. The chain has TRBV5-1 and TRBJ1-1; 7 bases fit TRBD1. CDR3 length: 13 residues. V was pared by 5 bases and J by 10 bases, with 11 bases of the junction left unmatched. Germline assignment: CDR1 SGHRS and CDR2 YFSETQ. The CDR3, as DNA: TGCGCCAGCAGTTCCGTAAGGGGGCGTACAGCTTTCTTT. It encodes CASSSVRGRTAFF.

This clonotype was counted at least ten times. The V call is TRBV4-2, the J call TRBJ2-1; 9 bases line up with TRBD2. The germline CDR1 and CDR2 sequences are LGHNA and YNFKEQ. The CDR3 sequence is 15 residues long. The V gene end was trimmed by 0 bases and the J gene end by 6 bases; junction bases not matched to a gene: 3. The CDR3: CASSQERGGFNEQFF. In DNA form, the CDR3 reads TGTGCCAGCAGCCAAGAGCGGGGGGGCTTCAATGAGCAGTTCTTC.

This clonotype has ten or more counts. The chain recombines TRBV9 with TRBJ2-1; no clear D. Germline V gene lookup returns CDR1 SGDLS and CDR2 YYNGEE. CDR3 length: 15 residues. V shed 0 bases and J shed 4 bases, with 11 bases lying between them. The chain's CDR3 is CASSVGSVIYNEQFF. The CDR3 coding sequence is TGTGCCAGCAGCGTAGGCTCGGTGATTTACAATGAGCAGTTCTTC.

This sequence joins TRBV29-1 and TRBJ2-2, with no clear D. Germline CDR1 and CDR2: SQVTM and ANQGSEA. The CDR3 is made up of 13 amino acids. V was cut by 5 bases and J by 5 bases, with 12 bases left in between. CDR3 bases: TGCAGCGTTTCGTTCGGCGGTACCGGGGAGCTGTTTTTT. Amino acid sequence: CSVSFGGTGELFF.

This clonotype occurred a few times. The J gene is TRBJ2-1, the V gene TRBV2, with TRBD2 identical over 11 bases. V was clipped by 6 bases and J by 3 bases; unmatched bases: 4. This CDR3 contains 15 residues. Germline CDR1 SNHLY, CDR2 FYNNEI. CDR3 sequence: CASSRLAGGYNEQFF. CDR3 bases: TGTGCCAGCAGCAGGCTAGCGGGAGGCTACAATGAGCAGTTCTTC.

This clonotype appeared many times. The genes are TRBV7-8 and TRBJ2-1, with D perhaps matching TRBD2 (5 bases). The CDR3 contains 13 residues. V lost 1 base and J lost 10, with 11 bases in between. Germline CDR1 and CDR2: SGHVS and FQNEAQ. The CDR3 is CASSLGPGLEQFF. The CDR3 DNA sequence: TGTGCCAGCAGCTTAGGTCCGGGATTGGAGCAGTTCTTC.

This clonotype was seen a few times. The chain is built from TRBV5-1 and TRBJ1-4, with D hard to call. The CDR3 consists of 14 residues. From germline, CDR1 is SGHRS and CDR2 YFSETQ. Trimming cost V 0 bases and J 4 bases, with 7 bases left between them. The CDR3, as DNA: TGCGCCAGCAGCTTGGGCGGGATTAATGAAAAACTGTTTTTT. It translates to CASSLGGINEKLFF.

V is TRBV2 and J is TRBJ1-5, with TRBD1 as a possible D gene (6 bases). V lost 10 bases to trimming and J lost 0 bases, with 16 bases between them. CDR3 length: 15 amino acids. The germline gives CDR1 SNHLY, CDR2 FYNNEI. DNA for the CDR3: TGTGCCATGGGACACCACTACGATAGCAATCAGCCCCAGCATTTT. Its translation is CAMGHHYDSNQPQHF.

The CDR3, as DNA: TGCGCCAGCGGGGGGCACTACAATGAGCAGTTCTTC. Translated: CASGGHYNEQFF. The J gene is TRBJ2-1, the V gene TRBV5-1; D may correspond to TRBD1 or TRBD2 (6 bases each). The germline CDR1 and CDR2 sequences are SGHRS and YFSETQ. There are 12 residues in the CDR3. Trimming stripped 7 bases from V and 3 bases from J, with 8 bases between.

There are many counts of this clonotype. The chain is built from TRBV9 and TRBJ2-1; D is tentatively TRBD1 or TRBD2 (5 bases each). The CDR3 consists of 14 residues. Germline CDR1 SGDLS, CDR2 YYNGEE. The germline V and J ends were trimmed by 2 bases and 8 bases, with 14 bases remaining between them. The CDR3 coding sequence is TGTGCCAGCAGCGTGAGGGACCCCGGCCATGAGCAGTTCTTC. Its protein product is CASSVRDPGHEQFF.

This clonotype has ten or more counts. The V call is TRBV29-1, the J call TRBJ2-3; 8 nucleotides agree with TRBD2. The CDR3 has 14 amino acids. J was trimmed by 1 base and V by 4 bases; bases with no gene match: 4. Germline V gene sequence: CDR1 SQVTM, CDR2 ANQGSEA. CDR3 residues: CSVGGLVGTDTQYF. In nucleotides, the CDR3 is TGCAGCGTTGGGGGACTAGTCGGCACAGATACGCAGTATTTT.

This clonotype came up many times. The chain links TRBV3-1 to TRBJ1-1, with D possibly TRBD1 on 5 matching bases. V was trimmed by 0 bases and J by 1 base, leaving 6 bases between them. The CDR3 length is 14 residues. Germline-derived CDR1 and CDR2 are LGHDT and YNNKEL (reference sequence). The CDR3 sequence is CASSQEGGNTEAFF. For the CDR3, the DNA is TGTGCCAGCAGCCAAGAGGGGGGGAACACTGAAGCTTTCTTT.

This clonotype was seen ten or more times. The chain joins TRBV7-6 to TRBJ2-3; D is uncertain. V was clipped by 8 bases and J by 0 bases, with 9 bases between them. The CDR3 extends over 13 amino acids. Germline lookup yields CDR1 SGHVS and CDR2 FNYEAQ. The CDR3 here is CASSPTSTDTQYF. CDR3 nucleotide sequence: TGTGCCAGCTCACCGACTAGCACAGATACGCAGTATTTT.

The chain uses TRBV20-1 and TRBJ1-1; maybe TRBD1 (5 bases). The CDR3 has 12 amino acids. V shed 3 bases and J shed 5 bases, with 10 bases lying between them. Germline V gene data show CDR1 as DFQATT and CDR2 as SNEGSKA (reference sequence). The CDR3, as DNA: TGCAGTGCTAGGTCAGGGTTAACTGAAGCTTTCTTT. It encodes CSARSGLTEAFF.

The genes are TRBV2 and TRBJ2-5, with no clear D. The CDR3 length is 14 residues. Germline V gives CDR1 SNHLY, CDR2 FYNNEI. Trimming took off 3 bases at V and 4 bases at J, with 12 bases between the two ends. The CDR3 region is CASSDSVSRETQYF. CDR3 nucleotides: TGTGCCAGCAGTGACAGTGTCTCCAGAGAGACCCAGTACTTC.

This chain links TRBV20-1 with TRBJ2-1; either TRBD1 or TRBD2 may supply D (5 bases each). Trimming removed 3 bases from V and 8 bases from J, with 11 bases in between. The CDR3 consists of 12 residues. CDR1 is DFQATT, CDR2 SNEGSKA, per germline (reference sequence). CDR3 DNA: TGCAGTGCTAGGAGGGGCCGGGATGAGCAGTTCTTC. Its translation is CSARRGRDEQFF.

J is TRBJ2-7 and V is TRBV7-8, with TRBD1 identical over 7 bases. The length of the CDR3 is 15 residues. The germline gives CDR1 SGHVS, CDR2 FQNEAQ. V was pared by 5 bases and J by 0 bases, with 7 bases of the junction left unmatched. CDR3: CASSLTGPGSYEQYF. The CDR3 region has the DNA TGTGCCAGCAGCCTGACAGGGCCCGGCTCCTACGAGCAGTACTTC. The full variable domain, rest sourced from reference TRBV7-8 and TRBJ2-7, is GAGVSQSPRYKVAKRGQDVALRCDPISGHVSLFWYQQALGQGPEFLTYFQNEAQLDKSGLPSDRFFAERPEGSVSTLKIQRTQQEDSAVYLCASSLTGPGSYEQYFGPGTRLTVT.